Listed below are T cell receptor beta chains from one sample, sequenced in a study of cytomegalovirus exposure and HLA in healthy donors. Assay: immunoSEQ multiplex PCR; the TCRdb copy retains only in-frame clones and omits some. The data contain 200,000 to 250,000 clones, over 65% of them seen just once; the ten biggest clones take up 1.3%. Material for sequencing was PBMCs. The receptors originated from a human donor in good health. The CDR3 runs from the conserved cysteine through the conserved F or W. D genes are given only for firm matches. Part of the rows lack a size; the others show once, few, many or a class for expanded clones.

d_call | clone_size | j_call | v_call | cdr3_nt | cdr3_aa
TRBD2 | NA | TRBJ2-1 | TRBV19 | TGTGCCAGTAGTCTAGGCGGGAGGGCCACTGAGCAGTTCTTC | CASSLGGRATEQFF
NA | once | TRBJ1-2 | TRBV6-5 | TGTGCCACCTCCCCTGGGGGGGCTAATGGCTACACCTTC | CATSPGGANGYTF
NA | NA | TRBJ2-7 | TRBV10-3 | TGTGCCATCAGTGAGTGGCAGGGGGGCTCCTACGAGCAGTACTTC | CAISEWQGGSYEQYF
NA | NA | TRBJ1-2 | TRBV6-6 | TGTGCCAGCACCCTTGGGGGGAGGATCGGCTACACCTTC | CASTLGGRIGYTF
NA | NA | TRBJ2-7 | TRBV7-9 | TGTGCCAGCAGCCCGATAGACCGGGCCGCGGGCGAGCAGTACTTC | CASSPIDRAAGEQYF
NA | NA | TRBJ2-7 | TRBV7-8 | TGTGCCAGCAGCTATGGACTACTTACTTACTACGAGCAGTACTTC | CASSYGLLTYYEQYF
NA | NA | TRBJ1-2 | TRBV28 | TGTGCCAGCACCGTGACAGGCCATTATGGCTACACCTTC | CASTVTGHYGYTF
NA | NA | TRBJ2-1 | TRBV7-2 | TGTGCCAGCAGCTTAGGCCCGTCTAGCTCCTACAATGAGCAGTTCTTC | CASSLGPSSSYNEQFF
NA | NA | TRBJ2-7 | TRBV6-5 | TGTGCCAGCGGATTCTCACGGGACTCCCGGCCGCAGTACTTC | CASGFSRDSRPQYF
NA | NA | TRBJ1-5 | TRBV19 | TGTGCCAGTAGTATCTTATTGGGGGGGGGCAATCAGCCCCAGCATTTT | CASSILLGGGNQPQHF
TRBD2 | NA | TRBJ2-1 | TRBV11-3 | TGTGCCAGCAGCCCCGGGGGTGGGACTAGCGGGAGCAATGAGCAGTTCTTC | CASSPGGGTSGSNEQFF
TRBD2 | NA | TRBJ2-2 | TRBV7-8 | TGTGCCAGCAGCTTGAGGGGGGGGACTAGCGGCACCGGGGAGCTGTTTTTT | CASSLRGGTSGTGELFF
NA | NA | TRBJ2-7 | TRBV19 | TGTGCCAGTAGTTACGGGGTCTCCTACGAGCAGTACTTC | CASSYGVSYEQYF
TRBD2 | once | TRBJ2-7 | TRBV2 | TGTGCCAGCAGTGAAGTAGCGGGACGCAACGAGCAGTACTTC | CASSEVAGRNEQYF
TRBD2 | NA | TRBJ2-2 | TRBV5-1 | TGCGCCAGCAGCTTGGTTTTTGGGACTAGGGGGACCGGGGAGCTGTTTTTT | CASSLVFGTRGTGELFF
NA | NA | TRBJ2-7 | TRBV28 | TGTGCCAGCAGTTTGGGGGGAGTCCTCCAGATCGAGCAGTACTTC | CASSLGGVLQIEQYF
NA | NA | TRBJ1-1 | TRBV7-2 | TGTGCCAGCAGCTTAGAGTCACAGGGTCGGGTCCCTTTCTTT | CASSLESQGRVPFF
NA | NA | TRBJ2-1 | TRBV28 | TGTGCCAGCAAGCAAGGGGGGGGCAATGAGCAGTTCTTC | CASKQGGGNEQFF
NA | NA | TRBJ1-2 | TRBV7-9 | TGTGCCAGCAGCTTGGCCCGAAACTATGGCTACACCTTC | CASSLARNYGYTF
NA | once | TRBJ1-2 | TRBV7-2 | TGTGCCAGCAGTTCCACAGGGTTTTTTGGCTATGGCTACACCTTC | CASSSTGFFGYGYTF
NA | NA | TRBJ2-2 | TRBV28 | TGTGCCAGCAGTTCCCTAAAGGGAGTACGTACCGGGGAGCTGTTTTTT | CASSSLKGVRTGELFF
TRBD1 | NA | TRBJ2-1 | TRBV27 | TGTGCCAGCAGTTTATCGGGGACAGGCAGTGAGCAGTTCTTC | CASSLSGTGSEQFF
TRBD2 | NA | TRBJ2-7 | TRBV19 | TGTGCCAGTAGCAGACTAGCGGGCCTCTCCTACGAGCAGTACTTC | CASSRLAGLSYEQYF
TRBD2 | NA | TRBJ2-1 | TRBV4-2 | TGTGCCAGCAGCCAAGCCCTCGGAGCGGGGGGGAATGAGCAGTTCTTC | CASSQALGAGGNEQFF
TRBD1 | NA | TRBJ2-7 | TRBV6-4 | TGTGCCAGCAGTGACCCATGGACAGGGGGCTACGAGCAGTACTTC | CASSDPWTGGYEQYF
TRBD2 | NA | TRBJ2-1 | TRBV10-2 | TGCGCCAGCAGTGAGAGGACTAGCGGGAGCAATGAGCAGTTCTTC | CASSERTSGSNEQFF
NA | NA | TRBJ1-2 | TRBV7-8 | TGTGCCAGCAGCTTAGATCGGCCAGGGGTTCACGGCTACACCTTC | CASSLDRPGVHGYTF
TRBD2 | NA | TRBJ2-5 | TRBV28 | TGTGCCAGCAGTAACCCGGGACTAGCGGGAGGTTTAGAGACCCAGTACTTC | CASSNPGLAGGLETQYF
NA | NA | TRBJ2-2 | TRBV27 | TGTGCCAGCAGTCATCGGTCAGGACTCACCGGGGAGCTGTTTTTT | CASSHRSGLTGELFF
NA | NA | TRBJ1-1 | TRBV7-9 | TGTGCCAGCAGCTTAGGAGGGGAGGTAACTGAAGCTTTCTTT | CASSLGGEVTEAFF
NA | NA | TRBJ2-1 | TRBV7-9 | TGTGCCAGCAGCTCCCGTGGAGGGCGAAGCTCCTACAATGAGCAGTTCTTC | CASSSRGGRSSYNEQFF
NA | NA | TRBJ2-5 | TRBV7-9 | TGTTCCAGCAGCTTTAGGGAGAACCAAGAGACCCAGTACTTC | CSSSFRENQETQYF
TRBD1 | NA | TRBJ2-7 | TRBV2 | TGTGCCAGCAGTGAAGACAGGGGGCGCCGGGAGCAGTACTTC | CASSEDRGRREQYF
TRBD1 | NA | TRBJ1-5 | TRBV28 | TGTGCCGGACAGGGGCGCAGTCAGCCCCAGCATTTT | CAGQGRSQPQHF
TRBD2 | NA | TRBJ2-1 | TRBV9 | TGTGCCAGCAGCGTCCCCGGGACTAGCGGGAGTAATGAGCAGTTCTTC | CASSVPGTSGSNEQFF
NA | once | TRBJ2-7 | TRBV4-1 | TGCGCCAGCAGCCAAGAGGGGGCAGGGGAGTATTCCTACGAGCAGTACTTC | CASSQEGAGEYSYEQYF
TRBD1 | NA | TRBJ2-1 | TRBV29-1 | TGCAGCGTTGGCCGGGACAGGGGCTCTGAGCAGTTCTTC | CSVGRDRGSEQFF
TRBD2 | NA | TRBJ2-1 | TRBV10-3 | TGTGCCATCAGTGACCTAGCGGACAACAATGAGCAGTTCTTC | CAISDLADNNEQFF
TRBD1 | NA | TRBJ2-7 | TRBV5-1 | TGCGCCAGCAGCTTGGGGACAGGGGGCTCTTCCTACGAGCAGTACTTC | CASSLGTGGSSYEQYF
TRBD1 | NA | TRBJ2-7 | TRBV5-4 | TGTGCCAGCAGACGACAGGGGGGCGAGCAGTACTTC | CASRRQGGEQYF
TRBD1 | NA | TRBJ1-2 | TRBV27 | TGTGCCAGCAGGAGCCTAGGGGGACAGGGGGCGAGCTATGGCTACACCTTC | CASRSLGGQGASYGYTF
TRBD1 | NA | TRBJ1-5 | TRBV6-6 | TGTGCCAGCAGTTACGGGACAGGACAGCCCCAGCATTTT | CASSYGTGQPQHF
TRBD1 | NA | TRBJ2-3 | TRBV6-5 | TGTGCCAGCAGTTCTGGGGACAGATTATTCACAGATACGCAGTATTTT | CASSSGDRLFTDTQYF
TRBD2 | NA | TRBJ2-1 | TRBV19 | TGTGCCAGTAGTACCCTAGCGGGAGCCGATAATGAGCAGTTCTTC | CASSTLAGADNEQFF
NA | NA | TRBJ1-4 | TRBV28 | TGTGCCAGCAGGTTGCCTCAGGGGTCCGGTGAAAAACTGTTTTTT | CASRLPQGSGEKLFF
TRBD1 | NA | TRBJ1-3 | TRBV29-1 | TGCAGCGTTGAAAGTAAGGGGACAGGGAACACCATATATTTT | CSVESKGTGNTIYF
NA | few | TRBJ2-5 | TRBV5-1 | TGCGCCAGCAGCAGTCTGGCGGATTTACAAGAGACCCAGTACTTC | CASSSLADLQETQYF
TRBD2 | NA | TRBJ2-1 | TRBV27 | TGTGCCAGCAGTTTATATGGGACTAGCCGCTCCTACAATGAGCAGTTCTTC | CASSLYGTSRSYNEQFF
NA | few | TRBJ1-2 | TRBV18 | TGTGCCAGCTCACCTGAGTCGTCCCAGGCGCGCCAAGGCTACACCTTC | CASSPESSQARQGYTF
TRBD1 | few | TRBJ1-2 | TRBV28 | TGTGCCAGCAGTCCCGGGACAGGGCTTCCTGGCTACACCTTC | CASSPGTGLPGYTF
TRBD2 | NA | TRBJ2-2 | TRBV19 | TGTGCCAGTAGTGGACTAGCGGGGGGCACCGGGGAGCTGTTTTTT | CASSGLAGGTGELFF
TRBD1 | NA | TRBJ1-2 | TRBV2 | TGTGCCAGCAACTCTGACAGGGGTGTACGGTATGGCTACACCTTC | CASNSDRGVRYGYTF
TRBD1 | once | TRBJ2-7 | TRBV6-1 | TGTGCCAGCAGTGAGACGGACAGGGGAAAATACGAGCAGTACTTC | CASSETDRGKYEQYF
NA | NA | TRBJ2-4 | TRBV2 | TGTGCCAGCACATCGGGGGATCGGAACATTCAGTACTTC | CASTSGDRNIQYF
TRBD1 | few | TRBJ1-1 | TRBV4-2 | TGTGCCAGCAGCCCGACAGGGGTCTGGGGCACTGAAGCTTTCTTT | CASSPTGVWGTEAFF